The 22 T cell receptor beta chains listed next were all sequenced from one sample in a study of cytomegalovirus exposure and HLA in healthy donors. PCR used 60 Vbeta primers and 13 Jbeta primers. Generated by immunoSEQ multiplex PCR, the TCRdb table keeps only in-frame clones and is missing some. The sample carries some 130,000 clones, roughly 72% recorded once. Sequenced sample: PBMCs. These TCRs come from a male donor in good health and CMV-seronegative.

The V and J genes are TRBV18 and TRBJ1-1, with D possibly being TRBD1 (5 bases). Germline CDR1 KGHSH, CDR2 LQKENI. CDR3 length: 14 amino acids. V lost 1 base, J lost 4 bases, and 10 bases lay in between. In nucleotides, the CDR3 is TGTGCCAGCTCACCACTGCGGCAGGGCACTGAAGCTTTCTTT. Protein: CASSPLRQGTEAFF.

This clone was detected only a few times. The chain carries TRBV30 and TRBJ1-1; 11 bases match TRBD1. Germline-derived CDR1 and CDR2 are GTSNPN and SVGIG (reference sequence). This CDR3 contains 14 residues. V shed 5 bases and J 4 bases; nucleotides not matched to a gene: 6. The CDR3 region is CAWARTGGRTEAFF. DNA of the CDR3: TGTGCCTGGGCCCGGACAGGGGGCCGCACTGAAGCTTTCTTT.

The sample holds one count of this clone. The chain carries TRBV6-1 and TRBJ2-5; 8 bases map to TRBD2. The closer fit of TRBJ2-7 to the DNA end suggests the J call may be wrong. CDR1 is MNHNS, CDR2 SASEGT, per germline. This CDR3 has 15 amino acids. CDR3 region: CASSPLAASSYEQYF. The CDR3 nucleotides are TGTGCCAGCAGTCCACTAGCGGCGAGCTCCTACGAGCAGTACTTC.

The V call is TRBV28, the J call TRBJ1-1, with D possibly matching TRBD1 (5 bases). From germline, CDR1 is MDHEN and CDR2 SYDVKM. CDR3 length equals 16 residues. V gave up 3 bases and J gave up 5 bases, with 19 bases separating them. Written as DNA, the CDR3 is TGTGCCAGCAGTTTCGGGGGTTCAATCACGGAGACTGAAGCTTTCTTT. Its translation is CASSFGGSITETEAFF.

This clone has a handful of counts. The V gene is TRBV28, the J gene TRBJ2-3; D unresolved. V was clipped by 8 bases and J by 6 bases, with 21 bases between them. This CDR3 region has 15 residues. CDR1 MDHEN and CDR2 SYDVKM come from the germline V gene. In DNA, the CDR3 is TGTGCCAGCGCCCCCCGAGGCACCCCGAGGGATACGCAGTATTTT. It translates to CASAPRGTPRDTQYF.

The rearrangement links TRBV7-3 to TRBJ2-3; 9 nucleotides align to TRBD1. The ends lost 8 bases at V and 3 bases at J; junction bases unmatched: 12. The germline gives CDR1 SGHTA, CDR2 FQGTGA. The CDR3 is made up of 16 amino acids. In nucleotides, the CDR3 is TGTGCCAGCGGGGACAAGGGACAGGGCGGGACAGATACGCAGTATTTT. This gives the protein CASGDKGQGGTDTQYF.

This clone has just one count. CDR3 amino acids: CASSQTGFSSYNEQFF. CDR3 DNA sequence: TGTGCCAGCAGCCAAACAGGGTTCAGCTCCTACAATGAGCAGTTCTTC. The rearrangement links TRBV27 to TRBJ2-1; perhaps TRBD1 as D (6 bases). Trimming removed 6 bases at V and 0 bases at J, with 15 bases between. The CDR3 covers 16 residues. Germline-derived CDR1 and CDR2 are MNHEY and SMNVEV (reference sequence).

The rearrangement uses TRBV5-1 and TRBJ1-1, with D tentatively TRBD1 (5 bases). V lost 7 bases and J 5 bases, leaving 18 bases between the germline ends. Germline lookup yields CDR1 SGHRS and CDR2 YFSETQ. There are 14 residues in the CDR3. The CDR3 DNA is TGCGCCAGCTTCGTGACAGATCGACGGACTGAAGCTTTCTTT. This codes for CASFVTDRRTEAFF.

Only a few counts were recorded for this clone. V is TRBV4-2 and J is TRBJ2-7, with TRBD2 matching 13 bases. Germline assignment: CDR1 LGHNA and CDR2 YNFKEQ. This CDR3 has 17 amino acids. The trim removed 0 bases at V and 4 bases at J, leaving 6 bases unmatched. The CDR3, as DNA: TGTGCCAGCAGCCAAGATGGGCGACTAGCGGGGGGATACGAGCAGTACTTC. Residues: CASSQDGRLAGGYEQYF.

CDR3 amino acids: CASSQDISGQKETQYF. The CDR3 nucleotides are TGCGCCAGCAGCCAAGATATTTCGGGACAGAAAGAGACCCAGTACTTC. The chain combines TRBV4-3 with TRBJ2-5, with 7 bases matching TRBD1. The CDR3 consists of 16 residues. V was clipped by 0 bases and J by 3 bases; unmatched bases: 7. Germline CDR1 reads LGHNA; CDR2 reads YSLEER.

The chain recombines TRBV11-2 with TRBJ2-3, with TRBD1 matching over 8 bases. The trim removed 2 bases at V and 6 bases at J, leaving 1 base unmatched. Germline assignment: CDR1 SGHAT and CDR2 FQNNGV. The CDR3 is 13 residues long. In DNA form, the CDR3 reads TGTGCCAGCAGCTTAAACAGGGGGGATACGCAGTATTTT. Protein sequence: CASSLNRGDTQYF.

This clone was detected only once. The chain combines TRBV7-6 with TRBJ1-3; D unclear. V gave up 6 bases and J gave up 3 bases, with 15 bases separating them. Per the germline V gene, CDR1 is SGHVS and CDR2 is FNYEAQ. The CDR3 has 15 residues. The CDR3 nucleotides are TGTGCCAGCAGTTCTCGGGGAGATGGTGGAAACACCATATATTTT. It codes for CASSSRGDGGNTIYF.

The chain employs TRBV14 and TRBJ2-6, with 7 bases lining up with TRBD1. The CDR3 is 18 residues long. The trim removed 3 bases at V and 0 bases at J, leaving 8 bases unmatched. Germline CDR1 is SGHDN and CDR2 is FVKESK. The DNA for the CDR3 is TGTGCCAGCAGCCATTGGACAGGCCGCCTCTCTGGGGCCAACGTCCTGACTTTC. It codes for CASSHWTGRLSGANVLTF. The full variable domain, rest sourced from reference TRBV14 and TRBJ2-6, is EAGVTQFPSHSVIEKGQTVTLRCDPISGHDNLYWYRRVMGKEIKFLLHFVKESKQDESGMPNNRFLAERTGGTYSTLKVQPAELEDSGVYFCASSHWTGRLSGANVLTFGAGSRLTVL.

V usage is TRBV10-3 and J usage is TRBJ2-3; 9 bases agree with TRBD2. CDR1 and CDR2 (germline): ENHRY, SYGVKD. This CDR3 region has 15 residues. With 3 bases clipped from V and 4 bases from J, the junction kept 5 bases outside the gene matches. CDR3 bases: TGTGCCATCAGTGAAGCTAGCGGGATCCCAGATACGCAGTATTTT. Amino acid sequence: CAISEASGIPDTQYF.

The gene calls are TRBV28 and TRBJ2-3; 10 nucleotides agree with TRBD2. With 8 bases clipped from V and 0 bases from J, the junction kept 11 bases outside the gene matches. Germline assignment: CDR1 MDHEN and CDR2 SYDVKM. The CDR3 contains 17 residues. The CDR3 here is CASGPPSGSGSTDTQYF. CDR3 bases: TGTGCCAGCGGGCCTCCTAGCGGGAGTGGGAGCACAGATACGCAGTATTTT.

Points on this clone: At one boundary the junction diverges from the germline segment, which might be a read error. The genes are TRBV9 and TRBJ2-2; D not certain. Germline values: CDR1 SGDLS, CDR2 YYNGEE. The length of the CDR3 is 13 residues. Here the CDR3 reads CASGVGVPGELFF. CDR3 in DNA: TGTGCCAGCGGCGTGGGCGTTCCCGGGGAGCTGTTTTTT.

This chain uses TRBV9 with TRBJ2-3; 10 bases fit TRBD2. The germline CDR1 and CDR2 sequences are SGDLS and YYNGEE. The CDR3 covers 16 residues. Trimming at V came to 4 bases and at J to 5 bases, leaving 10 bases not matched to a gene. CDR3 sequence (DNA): TGTGCCAGCAGCTTAGAGGGGCTAGCGGGAGAAGATACGCAGTATTTT. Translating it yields CASSLEGLAGEDTQYF.

CDR3 region: CASSMGLVFDEQFF. CDR3 nucleotide sequence: TGTGCCAGTAGTATGGGACTAGTGTTCGATGAGCAGTTCTTC. The chain joins TRBV19 to TRBJ2-1; TRBD2 agrees at 8 bases. V dropped 3 bases and J dropped 8; count of bases not matched to a gene: 6. The CDR3 loop spans 14 amino acids. CDR1 and CDR2 (germline): LNHDA, SQIVND (reference sequence). Looking up the rest from reference TRBV19 and TRBJ2-1 gives the full variable domain: DGGITQSPKYLFRKEGQNVTLSCEQNLNHDAMYWYRQDPGQGLRLIYYSQIVNDFQKGDIAEGYSVSREKKESFPLTVTSAQKNPTAFYLCASSMGLVFDEQFFGPGTRLTVL.

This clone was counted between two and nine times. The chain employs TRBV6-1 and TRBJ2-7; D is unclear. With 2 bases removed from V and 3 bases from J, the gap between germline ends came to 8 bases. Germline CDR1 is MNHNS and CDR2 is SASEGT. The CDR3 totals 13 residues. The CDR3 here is CASSERLVYEQYF. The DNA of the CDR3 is TGTGCCAGCAGTGAACGACTGGTCTACGAGCAGTACTTC.

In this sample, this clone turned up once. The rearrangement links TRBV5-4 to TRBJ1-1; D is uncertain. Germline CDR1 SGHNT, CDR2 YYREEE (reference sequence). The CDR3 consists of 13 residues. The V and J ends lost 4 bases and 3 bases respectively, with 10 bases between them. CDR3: CASSLIGDTEAFF. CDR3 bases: TGTGCCAGCAGCCTTATCGGGGACACTGAAGCTTTCTTT.

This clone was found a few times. The CDR3 nucleotides are TGTGCCAGCAGTTATCTACCCGGGGACAGGGGGTGGGAAAACACTGAAGCTTTCTTT. The encoded protein is CASSYLPGDRGWENTEAFF. V usage is TRBV28 and J usage is TRBJ1-1; TRBD1 matches 11 bases. The germline gives CDR1 MDHEN, CDR2 SYDVKM. Germline trimming cut 4 bases from V and 2 bases from J; bases unmatched to any gene: 15. The CDR3 length is 19 residues. The full variable domain, with the rest looked up from reference TRBV28 and TRBJ1-1, is DVKVTQSSRYLVKRTGEKVFLECVQDMDHENMFWYRQDPGLGLRLIYFSYDVKMKEKGDIPEGYSVSREKKERFSLILESASTNQTSMYLCASSYLPGDRGWENTEAFFGQGTRLTVV.

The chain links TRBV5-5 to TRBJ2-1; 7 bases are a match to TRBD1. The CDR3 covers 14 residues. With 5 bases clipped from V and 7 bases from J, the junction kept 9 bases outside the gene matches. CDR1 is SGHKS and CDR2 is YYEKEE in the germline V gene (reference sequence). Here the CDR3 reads CASSRQGPENEQFF. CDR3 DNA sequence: TGTGCCAGCAGTAGACAGGGCCCGGAGAATGAGCAGTTCTTC.